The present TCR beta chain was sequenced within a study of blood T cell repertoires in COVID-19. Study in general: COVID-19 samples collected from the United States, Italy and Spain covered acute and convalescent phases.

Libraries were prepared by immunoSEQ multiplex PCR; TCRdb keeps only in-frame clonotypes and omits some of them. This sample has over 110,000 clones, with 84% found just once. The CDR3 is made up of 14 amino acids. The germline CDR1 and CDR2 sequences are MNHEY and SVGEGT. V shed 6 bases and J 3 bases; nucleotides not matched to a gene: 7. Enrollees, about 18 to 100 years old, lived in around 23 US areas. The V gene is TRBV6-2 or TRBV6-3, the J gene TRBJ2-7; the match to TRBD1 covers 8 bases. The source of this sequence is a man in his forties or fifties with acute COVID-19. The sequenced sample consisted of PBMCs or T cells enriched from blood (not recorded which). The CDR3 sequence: CASSRTGSRYEQYF. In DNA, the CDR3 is TGTGCCAGCAGCAGGACAGGGAGTCGCTACGAGCAGTACTTC.